This T cell receptor (beta chain) was identified during a study of T-cell reconstitution after alpha-beta-depleted transplantation in children. General study findings and limits: One year post-transplant, T-cell counts and diversity were largely derived from T cells produced anew. Surviving recipient T cells and thymic progenitors produced the high day-60 TCRbeta diversity seen in some patients. Roughly two months post-transplant, alpha-beta T cells reportedly originated from several hundred graft clones that had expanded.

TCRbeta library construction was performed incorporating unique molecular identifiers. TCRdb passed the PCR reads through MiXCR, listing each CDR3 protein once. The sample holds about 98,000 distinct CDR3 sequences, under 7% seen once. The CDR3 has 12 residues. Per germline, CDR1 DFQATT and CDR2 SNEGSKA (reference sequence). Trimming left V 4 bases short and J 4 bases short, with 8 bases between. This clonotype was seen at least ten times. As yet, its antigen is unknown. Sequencing used PBMCs, mostly from graft donor cells, obtained 60 days after TCRalphabeta/CD19-depleted stem cell transplant. The chain is built from TRBV20-1 and TRBJ2-1, with D possibly TRBD2 on 5 matching bases. The sequence came from a female patient between 2 and 10 years old who had a stem cell transplant for Fanconi anemia, so the T cells may come from the graft donor. This CDR3 is CSAIPGYNEQFF. CDR3 DNA: TGCAGTGCTATCCCGGGGTACAATGAGCAGTTCTTC.